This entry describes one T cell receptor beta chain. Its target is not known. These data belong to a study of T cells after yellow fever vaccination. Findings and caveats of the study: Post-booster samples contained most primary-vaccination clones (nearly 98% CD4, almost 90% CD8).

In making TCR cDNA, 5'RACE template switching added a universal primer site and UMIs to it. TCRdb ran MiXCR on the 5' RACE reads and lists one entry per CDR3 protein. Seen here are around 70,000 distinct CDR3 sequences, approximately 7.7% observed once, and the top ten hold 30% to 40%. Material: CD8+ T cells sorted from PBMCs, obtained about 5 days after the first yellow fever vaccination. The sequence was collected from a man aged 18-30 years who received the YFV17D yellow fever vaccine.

The CDR3, as DNA: TGTGCCAGCAGGAAAACTCCTGGGGCCAACGTCCTGACTTTC. This encodes CASRKTPGANVLTF. The V call is TRBV6-1, the J call TRBJ2-6; unclear D gene. The V end lost 6 bases, the J end lost 2 bases, and 8 bases lay between the germline ends. The CDR3 is 14 residues long. Germline CDR1 reads MNHNS; CDR2 reads SASEGT.